The entry below describes one T cell receptor beta chain. Its antigen remains unidentified. This specimen belongs to a study of T-cell reconstitution after alpha-beta-depleted transplantation in children. Study-wide points: About two months after transplant, alpha-beta T cells reportedly came from several hundred expanded graft clones. Some patients' high day-60 TCRbeta diversity was traced to surviving recipient T cells and thymic progenitors.

As it was prepared, the TCRbeta library received unique molecular identifiers. Each CDR3 protein is one row after TCRdb ran MiXCR on the PCR reads. The sample holds about 980,000 distinct CDR3 sequences; less than 30% are singletons and the top ten take roughly 31%. The V and J ends lost 5 bases and 2 bases respectively, with 17 bases between them. CDR1 is LGHNT and CDR2 is FRNRAP in the germline V gene. The CDR3 runs to 16 residues. Sequencing was performed on PBMCs, mostly from graft donor cells, taken 360 days after TCRalphabeta/CD19-depleted stem cell transplant. The receptor comes from a boy under two years old who had a stem cell transplant for SCID, so the T cells may come from the graft donor. The V gene is TRBV12-5, the J gene TRBJ2-3, with D perhaps given as TRBD1 or TRBD2 (5 bases each). CDR3 DNA: TGTGCTAGTGGTACGTCGGGACGACTAATCACAGATACGCAGTATTTT. This gives the protein CASGTSGRLITDTQYF.